Following are 27 T cell receptor beta chains from one sample sequenced in a study of blood T cell repertoires in COVID-19. Sequencing was performed with immunoSEQ multiplex PCR; in TCRdb, only in-frame clones are kept and a portion is missing. Among 45,000 to 70,000 clones listed, 82% were seen once. Sample: peripheral blood. The receptors shown here come from a woman of 80 years or more with acute or convalescent COVID-19.

This chain links TRBV5-1 with TRBJ2-5, with D possibly being TRBD1 (6 bases). V was trimmed by 3 bases and J by 2 bases, leaving 11 bases between them. The V gene's germline CDR1 is SGHRS and CDR2 YFSETQ. The CDR3 covers 14 residues. This chain's CDR3 is CASSSRGHQETQYF. The CDR3 DNA sequence: TGCGCCAGCAGCTCAAGGGGACATCAAGAGACCCAGTACTTC.

The rearrangement joins TRBV6-5 to TRBJ2-7; D gene unclear. Trimming took off 3 bases at V and 7 bases at J, with 13 bases between the two ends. CDR3 size: 13 residues. CDR1 and CDR2 (germline): MNHEY, SVGAGI. The CDR3 sequence is CASSYKSRGEQYF. The CDR3, as DNA: TGTGCCAGCAGTTATAAAAGCCGTGGTGAGCAGTACTTC.

The rearrangement joins TRBV7-3 to TRBJ2-1, with a tentative D call TRBD2 (6 bases). The germline V gene encodes CDR1 SGHTA and CDR2 FQGTGA. The CDR3 length is 15 residues. Trimming stripped 2 bases from V and 7 bases from J, with 15 bases between. CDR3 bases: TGTGCCAGCAGCTTAGGGCCTAGCGATTGGAATGAGCAGTTCTTC. Its translation: CASSLGPSDWNEQFF.

The chain is built from TRBV11-2 and TRBJ2-7; 8 nucleotides line up with TRBD2. J lost 5 bases, V lost 3 bases, and 9 bases had no gene match. Per germline, CDR1 SGHAT and CDR2 FQNNGV. The CDR3 spans 15 residues. CDR3 bases: TGTGCCAGCAGCTTCAGTGCTAGCGGGTATCACGAGCAGTACTTC. Its protein is CASSFSASGYHEQYF.

This clone was counted once. The chain's CDR3 is CASRLPGLNYGYTF. DNA for the CDR3: TGTGCCAGCAGACTACCGGGACTTAACTATGGCTACACCTTC. This sequence joins TRBV6-5 and TRBJ1-2; D might be TRBD1 (5 bases). CDR3 length equals 14 residues. V shed 6 bases and J shed 1 base, with 12 bases lying between them. CDR1 is MNHEY, CDR2 SVGAGI, per germline.

The V and J genes are TRBV6-5 and TRBJ1-1; 8 bases are shared with TRBD1. This CDR3 region has 13 residues. CDR1 is MNHEY, CDR2 SVGAGI, per germline. V trimming: 6 bases; J trimming: 6 bases; junction bases outside the gene matches: 6. CDR3 loop: CASSDRGWSEAFF. Written as DNA, the CDR3 is TGTGCCAGCAGCGACAGGGGATGGTCTGAAGCTTTCTTT.

The sample holds a few counts of this clone. The chain recombines TRBV7-2 with TRBJ1-2; no reliable D call. V lost 2 bases, J lost 2 bases, and 6 bases lay in between. This CDR3 spans 13 amino acids. CDR1 and CDR2 from the germline V gene are SGHTA and FQGNSA. The CDR3 DNA sequence: TGTGCCAGCAGCTTACAGGCCAACTATGGCTACACCTTC. Translated, it gives CASSLQANYGYTF. Complete variable domain (other parts from reference TRBV7-2 and TRBJ1-2): GAGVSQSPSNKVTEKGKDVELRCDPISGHTALYWYRQSLGQGLEFLIYFQGNSAPDKSGLPSDRFSAERTGGSVSTLTIQRTQQEDSAVYLCASSLQANYGYTFGSGTRLTVV.

The CDR3 is CASSLVYRDWETQYF. CDR3 nucleotides: TGTGCCAGCAGCTTAGTGTACCGGGACTGGGAGACCCAGTACTTC. This sequence joins TRBV7-6 and TRBJ2-5, with D perhaps matching TRBD2 (6 bases). Trimming stripped 1 base from V and 5 bases from J, with 14 bases between. The CDR3 extends over 15 amino acids. Per germline, CDR1 SGHVS and CDR2 FNYEAQ.

This chain joins TRBV7-5 and TRBJ2-1; TRBD2, as called in the table, went unchecked against the DNA. TRBV7-5 is a pseudogene locus. The CDR3 is 16 amino acids. The CDR3 sequence is CVRSLVVGGGRDEQFF. The CDR3 nucleotides are TGTGTCAGAAGCTTAGTAGTTGGCGGGGGGCGGGATGAGCAGTTCTTC.

The chain employs TRBV5-4 and TRBJ2-2; perhaps TRBD1 as D (6 bases). CDR3 length: 16 amino acids. Germline V gene lookup returns CDR1 SGHNT and CDR2 YYREEE (reference sequence). V dropped 4 bases and J dropped 0 bases, with 13 bases sitting between them. The DNA for the CDR3 is TGTGCCAGCAGCCCTTGGGGGCAAACGAACACCGGGGAGCTGTTTTTT. Translated: CASSPWGQTNTGELFF.

A single count supports this clone. V gene TRBV5-4 combines with J gene TRBJ2-5; the D gene is possibly TRBD1 (6 bases). Germline loops: CDR1 SGHNT, CDR2 YYREEE (reference sequence). Trimming removed 0 bases at V and 0 bases at J, with 12 bases between. This CDR3 region has 16 residues. CDR3 coding DNA: TGTGCCAGCAGCTTGGACCCCGGACAGAACCAAGAGACCCAGTACTTC. As protein: CASSLDPGQNQETQYF.

The rearrangement links TRBV6-5 to TRBJ1-6, with D possibly matching TRBD1 (6 bases). Deletions cut 8 bases from V and 5 bases from J, with 16 bases between. Germline V gene sequence: CDR1 MNHEY, CDR2 SVGAGI. The CDR3 has 15 residues. CDR3 sequence (DNA): TGTGCCAGCGGGGGCAGGGCGAGGGATAATTCACCCCTCCACTTT. It codes for CASGGRARDNSPLHF.

Here the CDR3 reads CATSLTGGRTDTQYF. The CDR3 coding sequence is TGTGCCACCAGCCTGACAGGGGGACGAACAGATACGCAGTATTTT. The V gene is TRBV15, the J gene TRBJ2-3; TRBD1 agrees at 9 bases. V shed 5 bases, J shed 3 bases, and the junction held 6 bases outside the gene matches. In germline, CDR1 is LNHNV, CDR2 YYDKDF (reference sequence). The CDR3 totals 15 residues.

This chain uses TRBV27 with TRBJ2-1; tentative D call: TRBD2 (6 bases). The germline V and J ends were trimmed by 5 bases and 4 bases, with 18 bases remaining between them. The length of the CDR3 is 16 residues. The germline V gene has CDR1 MNHEY and CDR2 SMNVEV (reference sequence). In nucleotides, the CDR3 is TGTGCCAGCAGTGTTTCCCGGGACTGGCCTTACAATGAGCAGTTCTTC. Translation: CASSVSRDWPYNEQFF.

This clone was seen a few times. The V and J genes are TRBV27 and TRBJ1-4; unclear D gene. The CDR3 contains 17 residues. Germline V CDR1 and CDR2: MNHEY, SMNVEV (reference sequence). V lost 5 bases to trimming and J lost 0 bases, with 16 bases between them. The CDR3 DNA is TGTGCCAGCAGTCCTGAGGGCCTGCTCGCAACTAATGAAAAACTGTTTTTT. As protein: CASSPEGLLATNEKLFF. Drawing the rest from reference TRBV27 and TRBJ1-4, the complete variable domain is EAQVTQNPRYLITVTGKKLTVTCSQNMNHEYMSWYRQDPGLGLRQIYYSMNVEVTDKGDVPEGYKVSRKEKRNFPLILESPSPNQTSLYFCASSPEGLLATNEKLFFGSGTQLSVL.

The chain links TRBV24-1 to TRBJ1-3; a weak D match, TRBD1 (5 bases). Germline V gene data show CDR1 as KGHDR and CDR2 as SFDVKD. This CDR3 is built from 17 residues. The V gene lost 5 bases and the J gene lost 0 bases, with 16 bases spanning the gap. The CDR3: CATSALRRDLSGNTIYF. The CDR3 DNA sequence: TGTGCCACCAGTGCCCTGCGGCGGGACCTCTCTGGAAACACCATATATTTT.

This chain connects TRBV27 to TRBJ2-1; 9 bases map to TRBD1. Germline V gene data show CDR1 as MNHEY and CDR2 as SMNVEV (reference sequence). The CDR3 is 15 amino acids. With 7 bases clipped from V and 2 bases from J, the junction kept 6 bases outside the gene matches. The CDR3 nucleotides read TGTGCCAGCACTCTTCGGACAGGGGCCTACAATGAGCAGTTCTTC. Protein: CASTLRTGAYNEQFF.

This chain joins TRBV30 and TRBJ1-2; 7 bases are shared with TRBD1. V was clipped by 1 base and J by 8 bases; unmatched bases: 7. CDR1 and CDR2 (germline): GTSNPN, SVGIG (reference sequence). This CDR3 is built from 13 residues. This chain's CDR3 is CAWSADRALGYTF. DNA of the CDR3: TGTGCCTGGAGTGCCGACAGGGCCCTGGGCTACACCTTC.

The chain recombines TRBV19 with TRBJ2-7, with TRBD1 matching 8 bases. J was trimmed by 3 bases and V by 4 bases; bases with no gene match: 8. The CDR3 is 15 amino acids. Per germline, CDR1 LNHDA and CDR2 SQIVND (reference sequence). The CDR3 is CASSKDRVDYYEQYF. The CDR3 nucleotides read TGTGCCAGTAGTAAGGACAGGGTGGATTACTACGAGCAGTACTTC.

CDR3 in amino acids: CASSRLGTYQETQYF. For the CDR3, the DNA is TGTGCCAGCAGCAGACTCGGGACATATCAAGAGACCCAGTACTTC. This chain uses TRBV7-2 with TRBJ2-5; tentative D call: TRBD1 (6 bases). The CDR3 has 15 residues. The V and J ends lost 5 bases and 2 bases respectively, with 15 bases between them. Germline V gives CDR1 SGHTA, CDR2 FQGNSA.

In this sample, this clone turned up a few times. V is TRBV24-1 and J is TRBJ1-2; TRBD1 agrees at 7 bases. The trim removed 3 bases at V and 5 bases at J, leaving 5 bases unmatched. CDR3 size: 14 residues. CDR1 and CDR2 (germline): KGHDR, SFDVKD. Written as DNA, the CDR3 is TGTGCCACCAGTGATCCGACAGGGTATTATGGCTACACCTTC. This sequence encodes CATSDPTGYYGYTF.

The chain has TRBV19 and TRBJ2-1; the D gene is possibly TRBD1 (6 bases). Trimming took off 4 bases at V and 7 bases at J, with 14 bases between the two ends. There are 14 residues in the CDR3. The germline CDR1 and CDR2 sequences are LNHDA and SQIVND (reference sequence). The CDR3 coding sequence is TGTGCCAGTAGTAAAGGGGGACATGAGAATGAGCAGTTCTTC. Residues: CASSKGGHENEQFF.

CDR3 nucleotide sequence: TGTGCCAGCAGTTTCGGACAGTTCTATGGCTACACCTTC. This gives the protein CASSFGQFYGYTF. The V and J genes are TRBV12-3 or TRBV12-4 and TRBJ1-2; D perhaps matches TRBD1 (6 bases). Trimming left V 3 bases short and J 4 bases short, with 9 bases between. The CDR3 extends over 13 amino acids.

V and J are TRBV25-1 and TRBJ2-3, with a weak D call TRBD1 (5 bases). Trimming took off 2 bases at V and 0 bases at J, with 9 bases between the two ends. The germline V gene encodes CDR1 MGHDK and CDR2 SYGVNS. CDR3 length equals 15 residues. The CDR3 DNA reads as TGTGCCAGCAGTGAACGACAGCCCAGCACAGATACGCAGTATTTT. It specifies CASSERQPSTDTQYF. The full variable domain, completed using reference TRBV25-1 and TRBJ2-3, is EADIYQTPRYLVIGTGKKITLECSQTMGHDKMYWYQQDPGMELHLIHYSYGVNSTEKGDLSSESTVSRIRTEHFPLTLESARPSHTSQYLCASSERQPSTDTQYFGPGTRLTVL.

The chain has TRBV12-3 or TRBV12-4 and TRBJ1-1, with TRBD1 matching over 8 bases. This CDR3 is built from 13 residues. With V trimmed by 7 bases and J by 4 bases, 5 bases remained unmatched. The chain's CDR3 is CASIADRGTEAFF. The CDR3 nucleotides read TGTGCCAGCATCGCCGACAGGGGCACTGAAGCTTTCTTT.

The V and J genes are TRBV19 and TRBJ2-7; tentatively, D is TRBD2 (5 bases). CDR3 length: 13 amino acids. Trimming shortened V by 5 bases and J by 2 bases, and 10 bases separated the two germline ends. Per the germline V gene, CDR1 is LNHDA and CDR2 is SQIVND (reference sequence). The CDR3, as DNA: TGTGCCAGTAGTTCCGGGAACACCTACGAGCAGTACTTC. Translation: CASSSGNTYEQYF.

The chain couples TRBV6-5 to TRBJ2-5; TRBD1 matches at 10 bases. The junction had 7 bases not matched to a gene; V was cut back by 10 bases and J by 5 bases. From germline, CDR1 is MNHEY and CDR2 SVGAGI. The CDR3 spans 13 residues. The CDR3 DNA reads as TGTGCCACCTCGACAGGGGGCGCGGAGACCCAGTACTTC. This encodes CATSTGGAETQYF.